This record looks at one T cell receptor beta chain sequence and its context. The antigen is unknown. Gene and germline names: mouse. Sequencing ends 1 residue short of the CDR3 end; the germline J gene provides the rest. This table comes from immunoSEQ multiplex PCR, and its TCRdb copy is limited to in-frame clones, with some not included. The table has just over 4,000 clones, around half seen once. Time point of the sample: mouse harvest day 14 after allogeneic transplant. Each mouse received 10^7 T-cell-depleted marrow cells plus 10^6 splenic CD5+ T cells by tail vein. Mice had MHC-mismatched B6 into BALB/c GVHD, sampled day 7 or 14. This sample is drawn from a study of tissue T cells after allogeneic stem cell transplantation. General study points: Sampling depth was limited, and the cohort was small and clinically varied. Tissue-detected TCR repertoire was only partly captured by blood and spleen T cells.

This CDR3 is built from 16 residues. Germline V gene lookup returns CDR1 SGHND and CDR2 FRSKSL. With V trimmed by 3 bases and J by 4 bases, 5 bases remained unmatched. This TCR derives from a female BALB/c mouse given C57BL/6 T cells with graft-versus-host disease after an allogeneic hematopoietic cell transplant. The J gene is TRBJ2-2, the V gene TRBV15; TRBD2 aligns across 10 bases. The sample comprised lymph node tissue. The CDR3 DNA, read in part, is TGTGCCAGCAGTTTTGCTGGGGGGGCGTCCACCGGGCAGCTCTAC. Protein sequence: CASSFAGGASTGQLY. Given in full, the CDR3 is CASSFAGGASTGQLYF.